The clone carrying this T cell receptor (beta chain) was detected many times. Its cognate antigen is unknown. CDR3 length equals 14 residues. Unmatched junction bases numbered 10, after V lost 5 bases and J lost 6 bases. Germline-derived CDR1 and CDR2 are SGHTA and FQGNSA. This record belongs to a study of T cell repertoires in cytomegalovirus infection. One entry per CDR3 protein, called by TCRdb with MiXCR from the reads. Of around 770,000 distinct CDR3 sequences detected, 25% to 35% appear once; the ten largest clones hold around 13%. The sample consisted of cultured CD8+ T cells from PBMCs, taken from culture after CMV antigen stimulation. This chain connects TRBV7-2 to TRBJ2-7; 7 bases align to TRBD2. This clonotype was obtained from a human donor in good health (CMV status not recorded). Some clones in this sample may be carry-over from other donors' samples. In nucleotides, the CDR3 is TGTGCCAGCAGCCCTGGGGGGGGTGGGGGCGAGCAGTACTTC. As protein: CASSPGGGGGEQYF.